A selection of T cell receptor beta chains follows, all from one sample in a study of blood T cell repertoires in COVID-19. Profiled with immunoSEQ multiplex PCR; TCRdb holds only in-frame clones, not every one. The data show roughly 180,000 clones, about 85% seen once. The sequencing input was peripheral blood. The receptors stem from a man aged 55 to 70 who had recovered from COVID-19. The CDR3 runs from the conserved cysteine through the conserved F or W. Each record gives: J gene, V gene, clone size, D gene, CDR3 protein, CDR3 DNA. D genes are given only for firm matches. Rows may omit the clone size; those that give it use once, few, many or a size class.

TRBJ2-5 | TRBV25-1 | - | TRBD2 | CASRVPGGLETQYF | TGTGCCAGCAGGGTTCCGGGGGGGTTAGAGACCCAGTACTTC
TRBJ1-2 | TRBV18 | - | TRBD1 | CASSLGTGNYGYTF | TGTGCCAGCTCCCTCGGGACAGGAAACTATGGCTACACCTTC
TRBJ2-3 | TRBV7-3 | - | - | CASSLLGTWGNTQYF | TGTGCCAGCAGCCTCTTAGGGACTTGGGGTAATACGCAGTATTTT
TRBJ2-1 | TRBV18 | - | TRBD2 | CASSRAGQASYNEQFF | TGTGCCAGCTCACGAGCGGGGCAAGCCTCCTACAATGAGCAGTTCTTC
TRBJ2-2 | TRBV9 | - | TRBD2 | CASTSPSGGTNTGELFF | TGTGCCAGCACCTCACCCAGCGGGGGCACGAACACCGGGGAGCTGTTTTTT
TRBJ2-3 | TRBV7-2 | - | TRBD2 | CASSLAIAGGPDTQYF | TGTGCCAGCAGCTTAGCTATAGCGGGGGGGCCAGATACGCAGTATTTT
TRBJ1-3 | TRBV7-6 | - | - | CASSLAPQGIGNTIYF | TGTGCCAGCAGCTTAGCGCCACAGGGTATTGGAAACACCATATATTTT
TRBJ1-1 | TRBV27 | - | TRBD1 | CASSLGQGASDTEAFF | TGTGCCAGCAGTCTCGGACAGGGGGCTTCTGACACTGAAGCTTTCTTT
TRBJ2-2 | TRBV14 | - | - | CASSQRLGQWTGGELFF | TGTGCCAGCAGCCAACGGCTCGGACAGTGGACGGGCGGGGAGCTGTTTTTT
TRBJ2-3 | TRBV25-1 | - | - | CASSDRSTGIIGTDTQYF | TGTGCCAGCAGTGATCGAAGTACAGGGATTATTGGTACAGATACGCAGTATTTT
TRBJ1-2 | TRBV4-3 | few | - | CASSSQAGGRYGYTF | TGCGCCAGCAGCTCCCAGGCTGGGGGCCGGTATGGCTACACCTTC
TRBJ2-7 | TRBV6-5 | - | - | CASSYKQVLYEQYF | TGTGCCAGCAGTTACAAACAGGTTCTATACGAGCAGTACTTC
TRBJ1-3 | TRBV15 | - | - | CATSRGQGNTIYF | TGTGCCACCAGCAGAGGACAGGGAAACACCATATATTTT
TRBJ2-1 | TRBV29-1 | - | TRBD2 | CSGLAGFYNEQFF | TGCAGCGGGCTAGCGGGATTCTACAATGAGCAGTTCTTC
TRBJ2-3 | TRBV9 | once | - | CASSHASVSDTQYF | TGTGCCAGCAGCCACGCTAGCGTTTCAGATACGCAGTATTTT
TRBJ1-1 | TRBV2 | - | TRBD1 | CASIGRGRTEAFF | TGTGCCAGCATAGGCAGGGGGCGGACTGAAGCTTTCTTT
TRBJ1-5 | TRBV5-5 | - | - | CASSRRGGSGNQPQHF | TGTGCCAGCAGTCGTCGAGGAGGGTCAGGCAATCAGCCCCAGCATTTT
TRBJ1-6 | TRBV7-7 | - | TRBD1 | CASIRGGDRYNSPLHF | TGTGCTAGCATCAGGGGCGGGGACAGGTATAATTCACCCCTCCACTTT
TRBJ1-5 | TRBV7-2 | - | TRBD1 | CASSAGSGTGIQPQHF | TGTGCCAGCAGCGCCGGTTCCGGGACAGGGATTCAGCCCCAGCATTTT
TRBJ2-5 | TRBV29-1 | - | TRBD2 | CSARRAGGGGKTQYF | TGCAGCGCCAGGAGGGCGGGGGGCGGAGGGAAGACCCAGTACTTC
TRBJ1-3 | TRBV30 | - | - | CAWSIGGSGNTIYF | TGTGCCTGGAGCATCGGGGGCTCTGGAAACACCATATATTTT
TRBJ2-7 | TRBV5-6 | - | - | CASSWGLGGTTTYEQYF | TGTGCCAGCAGCTGGGGCTTGGGAGGAACAACGACCTACGAGCAGTACTTC
TRBJ1-1 | TRBV27 | - | TRBD1 | CASSETGAGNTEAFF | TGTGCCAGCAGTGAAACAGGGGCTGGGAACACTGAAGCTTTCTTT
TRBJ2-1 | TRBV6-4 | - | - | CASSARSTGTEQFF | TGTGCCAGCAGCGCCCGTTCTACAGGAACTGAGCAGTTCTTC
TRBJ2-3 | TRBV12-2 | - | - | CASRFRTGGFADTQYF | TGTGCAAGTCGCTTCAGGACAGGGGGCTTCGCAGATACGCAGTATTTT
TRBJ1-5 | TRBV5-4 | - | - | CASSLGGVNQPQHF | TGTGCCAGCAGCTTAGGAGGGGTAAATCAGCCCCAGCATTTT
TRBJ1-6 | TRBV5-6 | few | TRBD1 | CASSLRDRNSPLHF | TGTGCCAGCAGCTTGAGGGACAGAAATTCACCCCTCCACTTT
TRBJ1-3 | TRBV10-3 | few | TRBD1 | CAIKPGGSGNTIYF | TGTGCCATCAAACCAGGGGGCTCTGGAAACACCATATATTTT
TRBJ2-3 | TRBV19 | - | - | CASAGQKGADTQYF | TGTGCCAGTGCGGGACAGAAGGGAGCAGATACGCAGTATTTT
TRBJ2-7 | TRBV6-6 | - | - | CASSYQGQTEQYF | TGTGCCAGCAGTTACCAAGGACAGACCGAGCAGTACTTC
TRBJ2-5 | TRBV5-1 | - | TRBD2 | CASSSRWASGGAAQVETQYF | TGCGCCAGCAGCTCCCGATGGGCTAGCGGGGGGGCCGCGCAAGTCGAGACCCAGTACTTC
TRBJ2-1 | TRBV29-1 | once | - | CSHVSSYNEQFF | TGCAGCCATGTCAGCTCCTACAATGAGCAGTTCTTC
TRBJ2-7 | TRBV19 | - | TRBD1 | CASSQGTDYEQYF | TGTGCCAGTAGTCAGGGGACAGATTACGAGCAGTACTTC
TRBJ1-1 | TRBV11-1 | - | TRBD1 | CASRGQGITEAFF | TGTGCCAGCAGAGGACAGGGAATCACTGAAGCTTTCTTT
TRBJ1-2 | TRBV2 | - | - | CASRGAGANYGYTF | TGTGCCAGCAGGGGGGCAGGGGCTAACTATGGCTACACCTTC
TRBJ2-5 | TRBV10-1 | - | TRBD2 | CASSPGERGRRQETQYF | TGCGCCAGCAGCCCCGGGGAGCGGGGCCGGCGGCAAGAGACCCAGTACTTC
TRBJ1-1 | TRBV7-2 | once | TRBD1 | CASSAGQGGEAFF | TGTGCCAGCAGCGCAGGACAGGGTGGTGAAGCTTTCTTT
TRBJ2-7 | TRBV10-3 | - | TRBD1 | CATSPTGMSYEQYF | TGTGCCACCTCACCGACAGGGATGTCCTACGAGCAGTACTTC
TRBJ2-3 | TRBV9 | - | - | CASSVRGGLADTQYF | TGTGCCAGCAGCGTCAGGGGTGGGTTGGCAGATACGCAGTATTTT
TRBJ2-1 | TRBV7-8 | - | TRBD1 | CASTGQEHNEQFF | TGTGCCAGCACGGGACAGGAGCACAATGAGCAGTTCTTC
TRBJ2-2 | TRBV4-1 | - | - | CASSQVRLLTGELFF | TGCGCCAGCAGCCAAGTTCGTCTACTCACCGGGGAGCTGTTTTTT
TRBJ2-7 | TRBV10-3 | - | - | CAIRDLGEQYF | TGTGCCATCAGGGACTTAGGCGAGCAGTACTTC
TRBJ2-7 | TRBV7-9 | - | - | CASSLQGLEQYF | TGTGCCAGCAGCTTACAGGGCCTCGAGCAGTACTTC
TRBJ1-1 | TRBV24-1 | once | - | CATRDTMNTEAFF | TGTGCCACTCGGGACACCATGAACACTGAAGCTTTCTTT
TRBJ2-5 | TRBV6-2/TRBV6-3 | once | - | CASSYSNQGRETQYF | TGTGCCAGCAGTTACTCGAACCAGGGTAGAGAGACCCAGTACTTC
TRBJ2-5 | TRBV7-7 | - | - | CASSPADRETQYF | TGTGCTAGCAGCCCGGCGGACAGAGAGACCCAGTACTTC
TRBJ2-1 | TRBV9 | - | TRBD1 | CASSRTGVGDEQFF | TGTGCCAGCAGCCGAACAGGGGTAGGCGATGAGCAGTTCTTC